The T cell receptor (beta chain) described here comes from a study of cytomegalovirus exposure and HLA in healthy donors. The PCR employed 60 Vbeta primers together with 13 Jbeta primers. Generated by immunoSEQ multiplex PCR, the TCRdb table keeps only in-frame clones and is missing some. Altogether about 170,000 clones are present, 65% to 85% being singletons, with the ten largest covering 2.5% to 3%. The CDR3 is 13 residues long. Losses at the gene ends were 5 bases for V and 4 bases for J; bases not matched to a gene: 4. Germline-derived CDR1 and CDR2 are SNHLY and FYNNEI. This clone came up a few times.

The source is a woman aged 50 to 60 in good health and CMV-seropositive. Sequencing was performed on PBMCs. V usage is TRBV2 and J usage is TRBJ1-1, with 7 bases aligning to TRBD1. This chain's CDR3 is CASSSQGSTEAFF. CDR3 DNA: TGTGCCAGCAGTTCACAGGGGAGCACTGAAGCTTTCTTT.